The 2 T cell receptor beta chains below come from one sample, sequenced in a study of blood T cell repertoires in COVID-19. Measured with immunoSEQ multiplex PCR; TCRdb has only the in-frame clones, and not every one. The sample holds about 47,000 clones, 88% seen once. Specimen: peripheral blood. The receptors come from a human donor with active COVID-19. The donor label of this sample is uncertain.

The rearrangement uses TRBV19 and TRBJ2-5, with a possible D match to TRBD2 (6 bases). The length of the CDR3 is 15 residues. The V gene lost 1 base and the J gene lost 5 bases, with 14 bases spanning the gap. CDR1 and CDR2 (germline): LNHDA, SQIVND (reference sequence). DNA for the CDR3: TGTGCCAGTAGTATAGGACGGGGGACCGGCGAGACCCAGTACTTC. Protein product: CASSIGRGTGETQYF.

The rearrangement joins TRBV7-2 to TRBJ1-2; 7 positions match TRBD1. The CDR3 is made up of 16 amino acids. Germline CDR1 reads SGHTA; CDR2 reads FQGNSA. The ends lost 1 base at V and 6 bases at J; junction bases unmatched: 11. This CDR3 is CASSLGIPAGTDGYTF. The DNA for the CDR3 is TGTGCCAGCAGCTTAGGGATCCCCGCCGGGACAGATGGCTACACCTTC.